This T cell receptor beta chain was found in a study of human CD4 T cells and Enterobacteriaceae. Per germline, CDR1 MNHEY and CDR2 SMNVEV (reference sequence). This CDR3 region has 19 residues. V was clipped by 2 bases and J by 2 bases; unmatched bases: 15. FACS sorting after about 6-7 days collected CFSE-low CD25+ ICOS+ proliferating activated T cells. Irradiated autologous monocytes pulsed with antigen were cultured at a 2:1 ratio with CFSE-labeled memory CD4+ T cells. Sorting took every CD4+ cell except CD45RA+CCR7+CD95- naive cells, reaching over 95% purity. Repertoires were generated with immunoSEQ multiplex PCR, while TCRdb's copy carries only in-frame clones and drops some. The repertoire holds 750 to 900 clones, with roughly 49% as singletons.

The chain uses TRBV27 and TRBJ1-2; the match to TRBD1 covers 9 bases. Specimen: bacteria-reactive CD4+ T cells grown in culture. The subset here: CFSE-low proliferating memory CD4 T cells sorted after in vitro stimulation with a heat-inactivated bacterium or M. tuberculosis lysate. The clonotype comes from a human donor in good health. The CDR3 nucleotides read TGTGCCAGCAGTTTACGCCCGACTTCACCGGGACAGGGAAACTATGGCTACACCTTC. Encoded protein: CASSLRPTSPGQGNYGYTF.